The rows below give T cell receptor beta chains drawn from one sample of a study of blood T cell repertoires in COVID-19. The method was immunoSEQ multiplex PCR; TCRdb's version includes in-frame clones alone and lacks a portion of them. This table holds about 240,000 clones, roughly nine tenths found once. The sequenced material came from peripheral blood. The receptors shown here come from a man in his 60s with acute or convalescent COVID-19. Both conserved end residues are part of each CDR3. Each record gives: CDR3 protein, CDR3 DNA, D gene, V gene, J gene. A D gene is named only where the DNA matches it firmly.

CDR3: CAISGTMNTEAFF
DNA: TGTGCCATCAGTGGGACAATGAACACTGAAGCTTTCTTT
D: -
V: TRBV10-3
J: TRBJ1-1

CDR3: CASSELTSQYNEQFF
DNA: TGTGCCAGCAGTGAACTGACTAGCCAATACAATGAGCAGTTCTTC
D: TRBD2
V: TRBV2
J: TRBJ2-1

CDR3: CASSYSGAGPQETQYF
DNA: TGTGCCAGCAGTTACTCAGGAGCGGGGCCCCAAGAGACCCAGTACTTC
D: TRBD2
V: TRBV6-2/TRBV6-3
J: TRBJ2-5

CDR3: CASSPNIGTGETQYF
DNA: TGTGCCAGCAGCCCGAATATCGGGACAGGAGAGACCCAGTACTTC
D: TRBD1
V: TRBV5-4
J: TRBJ2-5

CDR3: CASSPMGRAATNEKLFF
DNA: TGTGCCAGTAGTCCGATGGGGAGGGCCGCAACTAATGAAAAACTGTTTTTT
D: -
V: TRBV19
J: TRBJ1-4

CDR3: CASSNRDTASTDTQYF
DNA: TGTGCCAGTAGTAACCGGGACACAGCTAGCACAGATACGCAGTATTTT
D: -
V: TRBV19
J: TRBJ2-3

CDR3: CASGTGVEKLFF
DNA: TGTGCCAGCGGGACAGGGGTGGAAAAACTGTTTTTT
D: TRBD1
V: TRBV6-5
J: TRBJ1-4

CDR3: CASSARTGRNTIYF
DNA: TGTGCCAGCAGTGCCCGGACAGGAAGAAACACCATATATTTT
D: TRBD1
V: TRBV25-1
J: TRBJ1-3

CDR3: CASSQQTGVNQPQHF
DNA: TGTGCCAGCAGCCAGCAGACAGGGGTAAATCAGCCCCAGCATTTT
D: TRBD1
V: TRBV7-2
J: TRBJ1-5

CDR3: CASSYQGREPQHF
DNA: TGTGCCAGCAGTTATCAGGGTAGGGAGCCCCAGCATTTT
D: -
V: TRBV6-5
J: TRBJ1-5